What follows are 17 T cell receptor beta chains derived from one specimen sequenced in a study of cytomegalovirus exposure and HLA in healthy donors. A multiplex PCR was run with 60 Vbeta primers and 13 Jbeta primers. This table comes from immunoSEQ multiplex PCR, and its TCRdb copy is limited to in-frame clones, with some not included. The sample consists of roughly 170,000 clones, 78% of them appearing once. The sample taken for sequencing was PBMCs. Receptors originate from a woman aged 50 to 60 in good health and CMV-seropositive.

This clone was counted only a few times. V gene TRBV6-5 combines with J gene TRBJ2-7; maybe TRBD2 (5 bases). V shed 2 bases and J shed 3 bases, with 14 bases lying between them. The germline V gene encodes CDR1 MNHEY and CDR2 SVGAGI. The CDR3 totals 15 residues. CDR3 amino acids: CASSYGYSVDYEQYF. The CDR3 DNA sequence: TGTGCCAGCAGTTACGGTTATAGCGTGGACTACGAGCAGTACTTC.

J is TRBJ1-1 and V is TRBV9; D is perhaps TRBD1 (5 bases). The germline gives CDR1 SGDLS, CDR2 YYNGEE. This CDR3 spans 13 amino acids. With 3 bases removed from V and 2 bases from J, the gap between germline ends came to 8 bases. The CDR3, as DNA: TGTGCCAGCAGCGCCGGGACTAACACTGAAGCTTTCTTT. Translation: CASSAGTNTEAFF.

This chain connects TRBV20-1 to TRBJ1-1; D remains unclear. Germline values: CDR1 DFQATT, CDR2 SNEGSKA (reference sequence). Trimming pared 3 bases from V and 7 bases from J, leaving 6 bases between. The CDR3 runs to 10 residues. The CDR3 bases are TGCAGTGCTAGTCCCTATGAAGCTTTCTTT. Its protein product is CSASPYEAFF.

The rearrangement joins TRBV18 to TRBJ2-2, with TRBD1 as a possible D gene (6 bases). The CDR3 covers 15 residues. Germline-derived CDR1 and CDR2 are KGHSH and LQKENI. V gave up 3 bases and J gave up 2 bases, with 10 bases separating them. DNA of the CDR3: TGTGCCAGCTCACCCTACAGGGTAAACACCGGGGAGCTGTTTTTT. Translating gives CASSPYRVNTGELFF.

The V call is TRBV7-9, the J call TRBJ2-1; D remains ambiguous. From germline, CDR1 is SEHNR and CDR2 FQNEAQ (reference sequence). The CDR3 consists of 13 residues. V was shortened by 0 bases and J by 12 bases, with 12 bases between the two germline ends. The CDR3 DNA reads TGTGCCAGCAGCTTAGCTCTAGACTCCTGGCAGTTCTTC. Translation gives CASSLALDSWQFF.

J is TRBJ2-5 and V is TRBV15, with TRBD2 as a possible D gene (7 bases). V lost 8 bases and J 5 bases, leaving 15 bases between the germline ends. Germline-derived CDR1 and CDR2 are LNHNV and YYDKDF (reference sequence). The CDR3 sequence is 13 residues long. CDR3 residues: CATAGGPGETQYF. The CDR3, as DNA: TGTGCCACCGCCGGGGGGCCTGGGGAGACCCAGTACTTC.

Here the CDR3 reads CASSEGRQGTFFQPQHF. The DNA of the CDR3 is TGCGCCAGCAGTGAGGGAAGACAGGGGACTTTTTTTCAGCCCCAGCATTTT. The rearrangement links TRBV10-2 to TRBJ1-5, with 8 nucleotides matching TRBD1. The CDR3 consists of 17 residues. Germline V gives CDR1 WSHSY, CDR2 SAAADI. The J segment lost 6 bases and the V segment lost 2 bases, leaving 12 bases of the junction unmatched.

V gene TRBV7-6 combines with J gene TRBJ2-1; D is undetermined. The CDR3 has 11 amino acids. Looked up from germline, CDR1 is SGHVS and CDR2 is FNYEAQ. The V end lost 5 bases, the J end lost 12 bases, and 11 bases lay between the germline ends. CDR3 sequence: CASSLNSGQFF. CDR3 bases: TGTGCCAGCAGCCTAAATTCGGGGCAGTTCTTC.

This clone was found once. The chain has TRBV30 and TRBJ2-4; D is undetermined. Per the germline V gene, CDR1 is GTSNPN and CDR2 is SVGIG (reference sequence). The CDR3 sequence is 13 residues long. Trimming cost V 0 bases and J 9 bases, with 12 bases left between them. Here the CDR3 reads CAWSVAINGIQYF. For the CDR3, the DNA is TGTGCCTGGAGTGTGGCAATAAATGGCATTCAGTACTTC.

The chain couples TRBV7-3 to TRBJ2-3, with 7 bases aligning to TRBD1. The CDR3 sequence is 18 residues long. Looked up from germline, CDR1 is SGHTA and CDR2 is FQGTGA. V was pared by 4 bases and J by 3 bases, with 16 bases of the junction left unmatched. CDR3 DNA: TGTGCCAGCAGCTCCCGGGACAGAGCTATAAAGGGGACAGATACGCAGTATTTT. Translating gives CASSSRDRAIKGTDTQYF. Full variable domain (outside the CDR3, taken from reference TRBV7-3 and TRBJ2-3): GAGVSQTPSNKVTEKGKYVELRCDPISGHTALYWYRQSLGQGPEFLIYFQGTGAADDSGLPNDRFFAVRPEGSVSTLKIQRTERGDSAVYLCASSSRDRAIKGTDTQYFGPGTRLTVL.

V is TRBV9 and J is TRBJ2-1, with 13 bases identical to TRBD2. This CDR3 comprises 17 residues. CDR1 is SGDLS and CDR2 is YYNGEE in the germline V gene. Losses at the gene ends were 3 bases for V and 3 bases for J; bases not matched to a gene: 6. The CDR3 is CASSAGLAGDLYNEQFF. CDR3 in DNA: TGTGCCAGCAGCGCCGGACTAGCGGGGGACCTCTACAATGAGCAGTTCTTC.

The chain carries TRBV4-2 and TRBJ2-1, with TRBD2 matching over 11 bases. The germline gives CDR1 LGHNA, CDR2 YNFKEQ. J was trimmed by 0 bases and V by 1 base; bases with no gene match: 11. The CDR3 consists of 20 residues. The CDR3 is CASSQGPLAGALNSYNEQFF. In DNA form, the CDR3 reads TGTGCCAGCAGCCAAGGCCCACTAGCGGGGGCTTTGAACTCCTACAATGAGCAGTTCTTC.

V usage is TRBV6-5 and J usage is TRBJ1-1; 7 bases agree with TRBD1. In germline, CDR1 is MNHEY, CDR2 SVGAGI. The V gene end was trimmed by 5 bases and the J gene end by 12 bases; junction bases not matched to a gene: 6. The CDR3 contains 11 residues. The CDR3 bases are TGTGCCAGCAGTAGGGACAGCCAGACTTTCTTT. Translation: CASSRDSQTFF.

DNA of the CDR3: TGTGCCAGCAGCCCCACGGAGACCGGGGAGCTGTTTTTT. Translation: CASSPTETGELFF. The chain employs TRBV14 and TRBJ2-2; D gene ambiguous. CDR3 length: 13 residues. Trimming stripped 4 bases from V and 5 bases from J, with 8 bases between. Per germline, CDR1 SGHDN and CDR2 FVKESK. Full variable domain (outside the CDR3, taken from reference TRBV14 and TRBJ2-2): EAGVTQFPSHSVIEKGQTVTLRCDPISGHDNLYWYRRVMGKEIKFLLHFVKESKQDESGMPNNRFLAERTGGTYSTLKVQPAELEDSGVYFCASSPTETGELFFGEGSRLTVL.

The rearrangement joins TRBV6-4 to TRBJ1-6; possibly TRBD1 for D (5 bases). Germline CDR1 and CDR2: MRHNA and SNTAGT. The CDR3 is 13 residues long. V was cut by 4 bases and J by 7 bases, with 8 bases left in between. In nucleotides, the CDR3 is TGTGCCAGCAGTGGACAGCTAAATTCACCCCTCCACTTT. This gives the protein CASSGQLNSPLHF.

J is TRBJ2-7 and V is TRBV15; 7 bases align to TRBD2. The CDR3 contains 16 residues. In germline, CDR1 is LNHNV, CDR2 YYDKDF (reference sequence). Trimming at V came to 1 base and at J to 3 bases, leaving 9 bases not matched to a gene. CDR3 sequence reads: CATSRGWDRGDYEQYF. The DNA of the CDR3 is TGTGCCACCAGCAGAGGGTGGGACCGGGGGGACTACGAGCAGTACTTC.

The chain is built from TRBV19 and TRBJ1-1; 8 nucleotides agree with TRBD1. Trimming removed 3 bases from V and 6 bases from J; junction bases left unmatched: 6. The germline CDR1 and CDR2 sequences are LNHDA and SQIVND (reference sequence). The CDR3 loop spans 14 amino acids. In DNA, the CDR3 is TGTGCCAGTAGTATTGACAGGGGATTAGCTGAAGCTTTCTTT. Amino acid sequence: CASSIDRGLAEAFF.